The sequence of this TCR beta chain was determined in a study of blood T cell repertoires in COVID-19 (dated by TCRdb to 2018 to 2020). About the study as a whole: Collaborator samples came from the United States, Italy and Spain and covered acute and convalescent phases of COVID-19. The repertoires were released in a freely available public database meant as a resource for research on the immune response to SARS-CoV-2. The sample metadata nearly always contained a de-identified subject ID, COVID-19 status, age in years and sex. The samples were drawn from two sources: the first 160 participants of the ongoing ImmuneRACE study, and 1,200 or so subjects contributed by 6 global collaborators. Where available, HLA class I and class II types were taken from metadata supplied by the sample provider and were not determined by assay-based typing. Deeply sampled blood TCRbeta repertoires from subjects exposed to, actively infected with, or recovered from COVID-19 were included in the dataset. The prospective study material was composed of cDNA or gDNA derived from T cells, B-cell-depleted T cells, or PBMCs. Overall study outcomes, separate from this receptor: Clinical and demographic metadata were provided uncurated, with the amount varying by source and participant.

Each collaborating institution followed its own protocols to collect whole blood in K2EDTA tubes. For TCRbeta analysis, collaborators shipped samples as frozen whole blood, isolated PBMCs, or DNA extracted from either of those sample types. Reading the germline V gene gives CDR1 MNHEY and CDR2 SVGAGI. The CDR3, cysteine through phenylalanine, is 14 amino acids long. The kept DNA is CDR3 alone, 42 bases in frame from the first base. Trimmed from V: 0 bases; trimmed from J: 6 bases; junction bases lacking a gene match: 2. This clone occurred once. No cognate antigen has been identified for it. Nothing much larger sits one base from this clone, and base qualities are not available. The immunoSEQ Assay, a bias-controlled multiplex PCR, was used to amplify TCRbeta CDR3 regions from genomic DNA. Per the source publication's procedure: The number of nucleated cells in each sample was estimated from the amplification of reference gene primers within the assay. Sequence reads were collapsed and filtered to measure the absolute abundance of every unique TCRbeta CDR3 rearrangement. For each sample, productive Simpson clonality was calculated as the square root of Simpson's diversity index over productive rearrangements. The table was pulled from immuneACCESS by TCRdb, which kept in-frame rearrangements only. Such tables lose some clones; where checked, under half of the loss comes from unresolved V genes, and the rest has no known cause. The D gene and trimming were derived from the DNA, and the V and J assignments and clone size from that table. The sample contains 130,000 or so clones, 88% of them found a single time. About 11% of the sample is held by the ten biggest clonotypes.

Specimen: peripheral blood. The TCR originated in a man in his sixties with active or convalescent COVID-19. The rearranged chain carries TRBV6-5 and TRBJ2-1; a stretch of 7 junction bases matches TRBD2. The DNA sequence is given as TGTGCCAGCAGTTACTCGGGAGGGTTCAATGAGCAGTTCTTC. Translated, this gives CASSYSGGFNEQFF.